The clone carrying this T cell receptor beta chain was recorded a few times. The record originates from a study of blood T cells in healthy people across ages. This CDR3 comprises 13 residues. Germline V gene lookup returns CDR1 SGHRS and CDR2 YFSETQ. V lost 0 bases to trimming and J lost 5 bases, with 8 bases between them. The authors ran a second PCR of roughly 6 to 12 cycles using a sample-barcoded 5' primer and a J-beta primer mix. Using its own MiXCR run on the 5' RACE reads, TCRdb lists one record per CDR3 protein. Found here are nearly 800,000 distinct CDR3 sequences, 25% of them singletons; the top ten hold 3% to 4.5%. These data also formed part of another study, on T cells of mothers and their children.

The chain couples TRBV5-1 to TRBJ2-5; D is uncertain. Source material: blood. This receptor was identified in a boy younger than 18 in good health. The CDR3 is CASSLGVVETQYF. CDR3 coding DNA: TGCGCCAGCAGCTTGGGAGTTGTGGAGACCCAGTACTTC.